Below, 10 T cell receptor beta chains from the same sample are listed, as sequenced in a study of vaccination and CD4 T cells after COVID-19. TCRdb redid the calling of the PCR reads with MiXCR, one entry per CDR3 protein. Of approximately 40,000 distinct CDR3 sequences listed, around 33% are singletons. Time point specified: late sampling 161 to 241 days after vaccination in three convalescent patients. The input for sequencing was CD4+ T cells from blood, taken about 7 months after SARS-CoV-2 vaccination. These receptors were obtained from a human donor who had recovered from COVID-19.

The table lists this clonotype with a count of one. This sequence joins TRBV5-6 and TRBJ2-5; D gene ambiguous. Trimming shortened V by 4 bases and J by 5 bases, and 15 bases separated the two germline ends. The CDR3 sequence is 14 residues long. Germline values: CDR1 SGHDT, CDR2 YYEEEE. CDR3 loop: CASSPEPAAETQYF. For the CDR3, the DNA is TGTGCCAGCAGCCCAGAGCCAGCAGCGGAGACCCAGTACTTC.

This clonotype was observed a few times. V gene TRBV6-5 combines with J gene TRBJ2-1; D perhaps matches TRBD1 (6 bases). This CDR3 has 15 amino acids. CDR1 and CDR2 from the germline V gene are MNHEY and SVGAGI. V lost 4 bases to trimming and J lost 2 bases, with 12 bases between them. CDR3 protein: CASSLQGGPYNEQFF. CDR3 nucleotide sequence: TGTGCCAGCAGTTTACAGGGTGGGCCCTACAATGAGCAGTTCTTC.

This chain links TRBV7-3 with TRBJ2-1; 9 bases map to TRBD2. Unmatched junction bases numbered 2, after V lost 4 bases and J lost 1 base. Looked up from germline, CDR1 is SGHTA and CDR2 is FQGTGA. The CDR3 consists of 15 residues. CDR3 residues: CASSSGLASYNEQFF. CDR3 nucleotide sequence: TGTGCCAGCAGCTCGGGACTAGCTTCCTACAATGAGCAGTTCTTC.

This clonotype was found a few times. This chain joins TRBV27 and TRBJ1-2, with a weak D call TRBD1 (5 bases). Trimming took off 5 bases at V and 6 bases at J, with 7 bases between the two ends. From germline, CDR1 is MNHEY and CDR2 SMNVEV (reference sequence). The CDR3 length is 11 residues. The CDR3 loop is CASSGGDGYTF. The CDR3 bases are TGTGCCAGCAGTGGGGGGGATGGCTACACCTTC.

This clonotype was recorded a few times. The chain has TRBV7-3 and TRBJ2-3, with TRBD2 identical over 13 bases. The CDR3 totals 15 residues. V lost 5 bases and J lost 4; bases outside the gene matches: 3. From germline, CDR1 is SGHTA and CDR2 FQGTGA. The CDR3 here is CASSQTSGRADTQYF. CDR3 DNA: TGTGCCAGCAGCCAAACTAGCGGGAGGGCAGATACGCAGTATTTT.

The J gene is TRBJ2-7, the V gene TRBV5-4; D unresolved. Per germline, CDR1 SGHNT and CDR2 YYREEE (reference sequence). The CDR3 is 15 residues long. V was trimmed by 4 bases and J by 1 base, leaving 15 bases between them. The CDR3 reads CASSQGQERSYEQYF. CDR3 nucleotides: TGTGCCAGCAGCCAAGGTCAAGAGAGGTCCTACGAGCAGTACTTC.

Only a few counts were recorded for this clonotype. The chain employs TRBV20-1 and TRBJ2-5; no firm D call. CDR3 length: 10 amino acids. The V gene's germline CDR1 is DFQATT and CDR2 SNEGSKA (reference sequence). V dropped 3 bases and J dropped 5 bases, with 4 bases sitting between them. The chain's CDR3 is CSARVETQYF. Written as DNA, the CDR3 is TGCAGTGCTAGGGTGGAGACCCAGTACTTC.

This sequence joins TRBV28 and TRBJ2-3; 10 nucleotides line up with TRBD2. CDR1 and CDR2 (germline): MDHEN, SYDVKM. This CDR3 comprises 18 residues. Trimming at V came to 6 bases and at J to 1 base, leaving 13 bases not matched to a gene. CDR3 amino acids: CASREGGAGGGGTDTQYF. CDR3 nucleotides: TGTGCCAGCAGGGAGGGAGGAGCGGGAGGGGGGGGCACAGATACGCAGTATTTT.

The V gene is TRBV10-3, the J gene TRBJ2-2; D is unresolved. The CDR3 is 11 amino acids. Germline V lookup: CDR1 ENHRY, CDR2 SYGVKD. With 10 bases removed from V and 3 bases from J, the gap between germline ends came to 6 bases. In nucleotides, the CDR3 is TGTGCCACATTACACACCGGGGAGCTGTTTTTT. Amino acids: CATLHTGELFF.

The DNA of the CDR3 is TGCGCCAGCAGCCAAAGTTTGCTCGGACTAGCCCAAGAGACCCAGTACTTC. As protein: CASSQSLLGLAQETQYF. The gene calls are TRBV4-3 and TRBJ2-5; 8 nucleotides match TRBD2. The junction had 9 bases not matched to a gene; V was cut back by 2 bases and J by 1 base. Germline CDR1 is LGHNA and CDR2 is YSLEER. The CDR3 runs 17 residues.